Described below is a single TCR beta chain sequence and its context. Its antigen is not yet known. No much larger clone exists at a distance of one base, and base qualities are not known. V loses 4 bases at its end and J loses 5 bases; junction bases beyond the gene matches: 6. From a lookup of the germline V gene (reference sequence), CDR1 and CDR2 are WNHNN and SYGVQD. The CDR3 contains 14 residues, cysteine and phenylalanine counted. Solely the CDR3 DNA is kept, with 42 bases framed from the first base. Preparation of the library involved the immunoSEQ multiplex PCR assay. On the authors' methods: A statistical classification framework was built to diagnose cytomegalovirus status from the catalog of TCR beta chain sequences. As stored in TCRdb, this immuneACCESS dataset retains in-frame rearrangements with V and J assigned. A fraction of the clones does not appear; measured against another copy, unresolved V genes explain less than half of the discrepancy, and the remainder lacks a known reason. V and J calls and clone size are copied from that table; D and trimming were computed from the DNA. The sample records some 160,000 clones, roughly nine tenths of which are singletons. Of the sample, 0.6% to 0.8% falls within the top ten clones.

Donors formed part of the validation cohort, which comprised over a hundred subjects and was distinct from the first cohort of several hundred subjects. This sample was included in a study of cytomegalovirus exposure and HLA in healthy donors (dated by TCRdb to the late 2010s). The study in broad terms: According to a later analysis, the 120 or so validation repertoires were produced on the same platform as the roughly 700 repertoires of the first cohort. Along with the roughly 700-subject first cohort, a separate validation cohort of over a hundred different subjects was used. The study aimed to test whether signatures of past pathogen exposure could be identified by cataloging public T cell receptors. To predict cytomegalovirus infection status, the study combined high-throughput TCR immunosequencing, statistical association of individual TCRs with disease status, and machine learning.

Here is what the overall study found, with its caveats: Three of the identified cytomegalovirus-associated TCR beta chains were confirmed in vitro to be specific for cytomegalovirus antigens. While some public TCRs were present in many individuals, most TCR sequences turned up only very rarely across donors. Of the cluster scores, roughly 95% were above 0 in a later analysis, which found that TCRs clustered in the first cohort also tended to co-occur in the 95 to 150 validation repertoires. The classifier was reported to diagnose cytomegalovirus status with high specificity and sensitivity in both the original and validation cohorts. In the study, about 150 TCR beta chains were listed as associated with cytomegalovirus. It was suggested by the authors that the approach could potentially be generalized to other disease states and immunological phenotypes. A later analysis had no HLA typing for the validation cohort, so co-occurrence there was scored across all 120 or so repertoires.

This TCR was sampled from a man aged 18 to 30 in good health and CMV-seronegative. The source material was PBMCs. Recombination linked TRBV10-1 to TRBJ2-3, with TRBD1 identical over 7 junction bases. Here is the DNA: TGCGCCAGCAGTGGGGCCGGGACAGAAGATACGCAGTATTTT. Its protein is CASSGAGTEDTQYF.